The clone carrying this TCR beta chain has just one count. TCRdb's table, derived via immunoSEQ multiplex PCR, lists solely in-frame clones and lacks some. The sample comprises about 120,000 clones, about 89% of which are singletons, and over 1.5% rests with the top ten. CDR1 MNHNS and CDR2 SASEGT come from the germline V gene. With 3 bases removed from V and 6 bases from J, the gap between germline ends came to 12 bases. This CDR3 has 14 amino acids. This sample was included in a study of PD-L1 blockade in urothelial cancer. The time point: peripheral blood 6 weeks after treatment start. The TCR originated in a man between 60 and 75 years old with urothelial cancer. The chain links TRBV6-1 to TRBJ1-5; TRBD1 is a possible D gene (6 bases). The sample was PBMCs, taken around atezolizumab (anti-PD-L1) treatment. CDR3 in DNA: TGTGCCAGCAGTGACCGGGACAAAATTCAGCCCCAGCATTTT. Amino acids: CASSDRDKIQPQHF.